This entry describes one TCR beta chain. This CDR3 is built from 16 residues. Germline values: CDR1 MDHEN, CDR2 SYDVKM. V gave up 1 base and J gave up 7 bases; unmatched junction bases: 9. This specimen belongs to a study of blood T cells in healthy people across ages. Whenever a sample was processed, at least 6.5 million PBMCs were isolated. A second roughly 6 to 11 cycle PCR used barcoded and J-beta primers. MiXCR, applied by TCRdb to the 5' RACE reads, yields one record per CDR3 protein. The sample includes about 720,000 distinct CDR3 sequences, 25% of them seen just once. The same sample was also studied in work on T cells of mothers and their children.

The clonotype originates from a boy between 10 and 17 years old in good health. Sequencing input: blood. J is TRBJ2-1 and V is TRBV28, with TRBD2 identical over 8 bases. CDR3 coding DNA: TGTGCCAGCAGTTTATTAGTTAGCGGGAATAAGAATGAGCAGTTCTTC. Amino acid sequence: CASSLLVSGNKNEQFF.